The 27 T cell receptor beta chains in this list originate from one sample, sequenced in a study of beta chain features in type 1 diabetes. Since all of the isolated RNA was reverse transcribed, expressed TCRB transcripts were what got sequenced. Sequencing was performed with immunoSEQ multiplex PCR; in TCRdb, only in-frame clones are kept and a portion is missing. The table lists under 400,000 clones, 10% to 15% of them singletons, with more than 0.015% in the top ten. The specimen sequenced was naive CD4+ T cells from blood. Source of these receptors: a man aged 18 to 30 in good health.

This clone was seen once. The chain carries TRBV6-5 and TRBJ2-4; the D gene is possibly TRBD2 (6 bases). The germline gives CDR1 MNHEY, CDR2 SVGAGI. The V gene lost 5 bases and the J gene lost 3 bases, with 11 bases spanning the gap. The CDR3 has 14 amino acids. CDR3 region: CASSGVGGKNIQYF. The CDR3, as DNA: TGTGCCAGCAGTGGGGTGGGGGGCAAAAACATTCAGTACTTC.

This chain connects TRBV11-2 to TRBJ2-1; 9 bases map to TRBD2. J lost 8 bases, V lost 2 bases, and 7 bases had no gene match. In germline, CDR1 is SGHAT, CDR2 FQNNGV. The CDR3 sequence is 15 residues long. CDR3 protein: CASSLRSSGNDEQFF. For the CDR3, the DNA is TGTGCCAGCAGCTTACGGTCTAGCGGGAACGATGAGCAGTTCTTC. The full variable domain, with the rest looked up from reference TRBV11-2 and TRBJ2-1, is EAGVAQSPRYKIIEKRQSVAFWCNPISGHATLYWYQQILGQGPKLLIQFQNNGVVDDSQLPKDRFSAERLKGVDSTLKIQPAKLEDSAVYLCASSLRSSGNDEQFFGPGTRLTVL.

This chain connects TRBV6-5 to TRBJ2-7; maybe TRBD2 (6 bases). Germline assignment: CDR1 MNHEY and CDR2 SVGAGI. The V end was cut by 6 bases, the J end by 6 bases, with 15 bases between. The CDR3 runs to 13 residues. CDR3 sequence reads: CASRRGRGTEQYF. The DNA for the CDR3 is TGTGCCAGCAGACGGGGCCGGGGGACCGAGCAGTACTTC.

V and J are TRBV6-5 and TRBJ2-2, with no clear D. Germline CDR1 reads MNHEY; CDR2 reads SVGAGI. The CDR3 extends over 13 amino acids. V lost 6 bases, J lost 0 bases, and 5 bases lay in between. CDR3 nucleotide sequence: TGTGCCAGCAGGACTCCGAACACCGGGGAGCTGTTTTTT. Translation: CASRTPNTGELFF.

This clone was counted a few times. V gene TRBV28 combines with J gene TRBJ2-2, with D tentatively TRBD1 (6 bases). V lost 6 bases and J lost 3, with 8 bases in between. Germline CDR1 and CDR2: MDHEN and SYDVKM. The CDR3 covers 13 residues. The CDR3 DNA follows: TGTGCCAGCAGGACAGGACACACCGGGGAGCTGTTTTTT. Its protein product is CASRTGHTGELFF. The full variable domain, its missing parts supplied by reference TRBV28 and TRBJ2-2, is DVKVTQSSRYLVKRTGEKVFLECVQDMDHENMFWYRQDPGLGLRLIYFSYDVKMKEKGDIPEGYSVSREKKERFSLILESASTNQTSMYLCASRTGHTGELFFGEGSRLTVL.

DNA for the CDR3: TGTGCCTGGAGGTCTGCCGGGGAGCTGTTTTTT. This codes for CAWRSAGELFF. The chain employs TRBV30 and TRBJ2-2, with D unclear. V lost 3 bases, J lost 6 bases, and 5 bases lay in between. From germline, CDR1 is GTSNPN and CDR2 SVGIG (reference sequence). This CDR3 spans 11 amino acids.

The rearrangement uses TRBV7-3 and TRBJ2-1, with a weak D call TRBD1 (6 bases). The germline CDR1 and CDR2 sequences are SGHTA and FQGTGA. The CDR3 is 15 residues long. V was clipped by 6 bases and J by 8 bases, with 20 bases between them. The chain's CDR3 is CASSPTGTLSDEQFF. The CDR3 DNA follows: TGTGCCAGCAGTCCTACCGGGACATTATCCGATGAGCAGTTCTTC.

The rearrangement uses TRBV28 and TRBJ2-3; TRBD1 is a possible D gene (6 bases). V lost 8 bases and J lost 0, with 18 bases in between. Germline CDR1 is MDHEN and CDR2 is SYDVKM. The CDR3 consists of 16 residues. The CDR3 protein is CASPRDTQPSTDTQYF. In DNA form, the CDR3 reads TGTGCCAGCCCCAGGGACACTCAGCCTAGCACAGATACGCAGTATTTT.

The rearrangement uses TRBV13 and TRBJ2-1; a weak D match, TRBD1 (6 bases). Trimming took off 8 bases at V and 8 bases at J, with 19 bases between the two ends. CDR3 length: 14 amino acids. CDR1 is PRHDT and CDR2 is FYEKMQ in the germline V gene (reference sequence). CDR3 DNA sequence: TGTGCCAGCTCCAGACAATACAGGGTGTATGAGCAGTTCTTC. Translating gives CASSRQYRVYEQFF.

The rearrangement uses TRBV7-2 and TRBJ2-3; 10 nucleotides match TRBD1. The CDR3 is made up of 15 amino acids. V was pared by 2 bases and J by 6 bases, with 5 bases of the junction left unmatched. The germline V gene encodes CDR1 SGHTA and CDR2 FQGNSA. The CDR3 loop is CASSLRQGAADTQYF. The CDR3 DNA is TGTGCCAGCAGCTTAAGACAGGGGGCCGCGGATACGCAGTATTTT.

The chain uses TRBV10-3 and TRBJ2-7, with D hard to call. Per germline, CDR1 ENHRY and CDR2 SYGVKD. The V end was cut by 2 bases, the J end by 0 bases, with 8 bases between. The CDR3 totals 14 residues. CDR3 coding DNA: TGTGCCATCAGTGAGCTAGGTAGCTCCTACGAGCAGTACTTC. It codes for CAISELGSSYEQYF.

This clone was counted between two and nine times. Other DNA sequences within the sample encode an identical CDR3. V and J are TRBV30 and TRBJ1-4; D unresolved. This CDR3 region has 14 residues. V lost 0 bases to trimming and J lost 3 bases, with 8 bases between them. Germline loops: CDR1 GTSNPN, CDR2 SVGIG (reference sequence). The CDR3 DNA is TGTGCCTGGAGTGTACAAGGAGCTAATGAAAAACTGTTTTTT. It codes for CAWSVQGANEKLFF. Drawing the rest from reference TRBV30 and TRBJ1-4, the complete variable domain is SQTIHQWPATLVQPVGSPLSLECTVEGTSNPNLYWYRQAAGRGLQLLFYSVGIGQISSEVPQNLSASRPQDRQFILSSKKLLLSDSGFYLCAWSVQGANEKLFFGSGTQLSVL.

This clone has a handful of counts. The CDR3 DNA is TGCGCCAGCAGCGCACACCTAGCGGGAGGGCCCCAGCAGTACTTC. Translated, it gives CASSAHLAGGPQQYF. The chain uses TRBV4-1 and TRBJ2-7; TRBD2 matches at 12 bases. Germline V gene sequence: CDR1 MGHRA, CDR2 YSYEKL. V dropped 5 bases and J dropped 8; count of bases not matched to a gene: 10. The CDR3 extends over 15 amino acids.

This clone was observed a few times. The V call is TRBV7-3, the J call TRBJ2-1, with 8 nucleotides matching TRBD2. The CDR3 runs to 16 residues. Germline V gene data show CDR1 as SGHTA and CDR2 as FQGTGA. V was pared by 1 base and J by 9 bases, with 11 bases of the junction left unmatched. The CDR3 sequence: CASSLSPSAGVREQFF. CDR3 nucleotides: TGTGCCAGCAGCTTAAGTCCCTCAGCGGGGGTGCGTGAGCAGTTCTTC.

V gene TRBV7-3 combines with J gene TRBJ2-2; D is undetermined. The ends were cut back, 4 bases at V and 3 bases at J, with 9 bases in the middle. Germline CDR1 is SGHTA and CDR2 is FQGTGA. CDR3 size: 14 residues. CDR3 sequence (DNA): TGTGCCAGCAGCTCAACCCGGGACACCGGGGAGCTGTTTTTT. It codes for CASSSTRDTGELFF.

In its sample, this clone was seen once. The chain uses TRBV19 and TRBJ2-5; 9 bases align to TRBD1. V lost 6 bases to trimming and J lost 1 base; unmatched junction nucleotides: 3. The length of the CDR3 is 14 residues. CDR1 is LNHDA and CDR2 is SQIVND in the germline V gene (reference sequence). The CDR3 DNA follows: TGTGCCAGTAGCCGGGGACAGGGCCAAGAGACCCAGTACTTC. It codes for CASSRGQGQETQYF.

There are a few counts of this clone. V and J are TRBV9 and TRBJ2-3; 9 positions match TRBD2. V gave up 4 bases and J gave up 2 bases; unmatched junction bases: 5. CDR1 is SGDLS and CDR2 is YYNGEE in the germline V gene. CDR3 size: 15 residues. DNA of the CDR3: TGTGCCAGCAGCCTGACTAGCGGATACACAGATACGCAGTATTTT. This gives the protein CASSLTSGYTDTQYF.

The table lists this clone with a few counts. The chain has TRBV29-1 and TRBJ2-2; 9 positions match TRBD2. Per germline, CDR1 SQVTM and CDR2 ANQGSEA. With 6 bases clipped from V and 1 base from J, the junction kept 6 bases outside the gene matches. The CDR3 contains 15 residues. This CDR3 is CSVWGLAGNTGELFF. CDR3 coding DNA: TGCAGCGTCTGGGGACTAGCCGGGAACACCGGGGAGCTGTTTTTT.

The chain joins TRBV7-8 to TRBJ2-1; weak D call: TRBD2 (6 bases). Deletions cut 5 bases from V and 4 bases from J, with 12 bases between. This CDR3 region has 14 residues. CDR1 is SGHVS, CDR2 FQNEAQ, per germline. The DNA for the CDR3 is TGTGCCAGCAGCCGGAGGGTCCGGTACAATGAGCAGTTCTTC. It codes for CASSRRVRYNEQFF. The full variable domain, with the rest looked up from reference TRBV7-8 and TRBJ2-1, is GAGVSQSPRYKVAKRGQDVALRCDPISGHVSLFWYQQALGQGPEFLTYFQNEAQLDKSGLPSDRFFAERPEGSVSTLKIQRTQQEDSAVYLCASSRRVRYNEQFFGPGTRLTVL.

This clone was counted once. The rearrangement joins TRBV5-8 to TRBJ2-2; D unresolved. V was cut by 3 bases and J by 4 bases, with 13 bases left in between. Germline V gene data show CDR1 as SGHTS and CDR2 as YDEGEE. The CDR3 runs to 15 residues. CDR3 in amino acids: CASSSYRVFTGELFF. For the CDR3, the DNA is TGTGCCAGCAGCTCCTACCGGGTTTTCACCGGGGAGCTGTTTTTT.

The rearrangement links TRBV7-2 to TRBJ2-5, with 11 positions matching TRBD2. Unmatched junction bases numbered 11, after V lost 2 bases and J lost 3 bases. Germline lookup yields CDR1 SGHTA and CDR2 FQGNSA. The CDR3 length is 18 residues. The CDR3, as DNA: TGTGCCAGCAGCTTACGCCGGTTGGTTAGCGGGAGGGAAGAGACCCAGTACTTC. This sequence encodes CASSLRRLVSGREETQYF.

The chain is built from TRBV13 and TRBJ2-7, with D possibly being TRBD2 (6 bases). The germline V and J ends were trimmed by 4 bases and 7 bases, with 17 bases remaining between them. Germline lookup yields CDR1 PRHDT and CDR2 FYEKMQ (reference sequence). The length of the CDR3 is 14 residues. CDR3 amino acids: CASSWGLALGEQYF. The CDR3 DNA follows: TGTGCCAGCAGCTGGGGACTGGCCCTCGGTGAGCAGTACTTC.

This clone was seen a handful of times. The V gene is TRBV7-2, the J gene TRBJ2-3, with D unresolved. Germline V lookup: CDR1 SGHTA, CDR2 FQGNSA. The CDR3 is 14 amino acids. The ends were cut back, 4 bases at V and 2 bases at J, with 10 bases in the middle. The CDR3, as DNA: TGTGCCAGCAGCTCCTCTCCTCTCACAGATACGCAGTATTTT. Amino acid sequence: CASSSSPLTDTQYF.

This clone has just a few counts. In DNA, the CDR3 is TGTGCCAGTAGTAAATCATCGGGGACAGGAAGGAGCAATCAGCCCCAGCATTTT. This translates into CASSKSSGTGRSNQPQHF. The V call is TRBV19, the J call TRBJ1-5, with 8 positions matching TRBD1. Unmatched junction bases numbered 12, after V lost 4 bases and J lost 1 base. CDR1 and CDR2 from the germline V gene are LNHDA and SQIVND (reference sequence). This CDR3 is 18 amino acids long.

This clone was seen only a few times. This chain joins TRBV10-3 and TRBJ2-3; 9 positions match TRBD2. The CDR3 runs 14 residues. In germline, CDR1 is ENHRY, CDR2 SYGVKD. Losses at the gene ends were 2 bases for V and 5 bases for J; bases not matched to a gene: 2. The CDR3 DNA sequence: TGTGCCATCAGTGAGACTAGCGGGCGAGATACGCAGTATTTT. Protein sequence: CAISETSGRDTQYF.

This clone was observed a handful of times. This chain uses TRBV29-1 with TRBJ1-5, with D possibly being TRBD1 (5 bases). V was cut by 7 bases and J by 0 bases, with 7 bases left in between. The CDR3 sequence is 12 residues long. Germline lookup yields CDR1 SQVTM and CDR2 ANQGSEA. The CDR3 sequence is CSGQNSNQPQHF. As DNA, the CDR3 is TGCAGCGGACAGAATAGCAATCAGCCCCAGCATTTT.

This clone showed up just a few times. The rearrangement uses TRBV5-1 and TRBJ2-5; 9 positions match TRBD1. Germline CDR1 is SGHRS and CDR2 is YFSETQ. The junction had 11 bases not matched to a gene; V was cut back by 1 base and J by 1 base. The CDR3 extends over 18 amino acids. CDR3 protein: CASSLRLMGQGTQETQYF. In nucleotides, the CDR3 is TGCGCCAGCAGCTTGAGGTTGATGGGACAGGGCACCCAAGAGACCCAGTACTTC.